One T cell receptor beta chain is described in this entry. The antigen is unknown. CDR1 and CDR2 (germline): MNHNS, SASEGT. Trimming removed 1 base at V and 7 bases at J, with 10 bases between. The CDR3 has 13 residues. These data come from a study of shared clonotypes between healthy human individuals. Study observations and caveats: It was observed that 5% to 6.5% of naive CD4 clonotypes were shared across several donors. Against clonotypes common to all four donors, non-shared ones had lower generation probabilities.

Assay runs were performed at deep level. Clones were read by immunoSEQ multiplex PCR, and TCRdb kept only the in-frame ones, dropping some. This sample yields more than 2 million clones, of which about 95% are seen a single time; 0.1% to 0.15% belongs to the top ten. The V and J genes are TRBV6-1 and TRBJ2-5; no reliable D call. This sequence originates from a man aged 18 to 35 in good health. The sample consisted of naive CD4+ T cells sorted from blood. Subset: CD45RA+ positively selected. CDR3 protein: CASSEEPSGTQYF. The CDR3 DNA is TGTGCCAGCAGTGAAGAGCCGTCAGGGACCCAGTACTTC.